This entry describes one T cell receptor beta chain. V lost 0 bases, J lost 5 bases, and 5 bases stayed unmatched. The CDR3 covers 15 residues. Germline V CDR1 and CDR2: LGHNA, YSLEER. It was with unique molecular identifiers that the TCRbeta library was prepared. One entry per CDR3 protein, called by TCRdb with MiXCR from the PCR reads. The table has around 380,000 distinct CDR3 sequences, approximately 11% seen once. The sample belongs to a study of T-cell reconstitution after alpha-beta-depleted transplantation in children. The J gene is TRBJ2-5, the V gene TRBV4-3; 8 bases match TRBD2. Sequenced here: PBMCs from the stem cell graft donor, sampled from the stem cell graft. The receptor comes from a human donor who donated a stem cell graft to a child with acute myeloid leukemia. CDR3 bases: TGCGCCAGCAGCCAAGATCGGGGGGGGAGGGAGACCCAGTACTTC. This translates into CASSQDRGGRETQYF.